The source of this T cell receptor beta chain is a study of blood T cell repertoires in COVID-19. Study details: PBMCs, B-cell-depleted T cells, or T cells were the source of the cDNA or gDNA that made up the material.

Repertoires were generated with immunoSEQ multiplex PCR, while TCRdb's copy carries only in-frame clones and drops some. The repertoire holds roughly 250,000 clones, about 83% seen once, with more than 5.5% in the top ten. Germline V gene sequence: CDR1 MNHEY, CDR2 SVGAGI. This CDR3 spans 14 amino acids. V dropped 5 bases and J dropped 4; count of bases not matched to a gene: 6. The clonotype originates from a human donor in a cohort sampled during active COVID-19. The sequencing sample was made of peripheral blood. The rearrangement links TRBV6-5 to TRBJ2-5; 8 bases match TRBD1. CDR3 nucleotide sequence: TGTGCCAGCAGTCGGACAGGGATAGGAGAGACCCAGTACTTC. The encoded protein is CASSRTGIGETQYF.